The 21 T cell receptor beta chains presented below share a single source sample, sequenced in a study of blood T cell repertoires in COVID-19. Sequencing was performed with immunoSEQ multiplex PCR; in TCRdb, only in-frame clones are kept and a portion is missing. The sample has more than 120,000 clones; about 87% are singletons. The sequenced sample consisted of peripheral blood. These receptors were taken from a man aged 45-65 years who had recovered from COVID-19.

CDR3 nucleotides: TGTGCCAGTAACGAACAGGGGATGGGGTATGGCTACACCTTC. Its protein product is CASNEQGMGYGYTF. The chain employs TRBV19 and TRBJ1-2; TRBD1 matches 7 bases. The length of the CDR3 is 14 residues. Germline CDR1 and CDR2: LNHDA and SQIVND (reference sequence). Trimming took 7 bases from V and 5 from J; bases not matched to a gene: 10.

The J gene is TRBJ1-2, the V gene TRBV5-6; TRBD1 aligns across 10 bases. With 4 bases clipped from V and 3 bases from J, the junction kept 18 bases outside the gene matches. Germline assignment: CDR1 SGHDT and CDR2 YYEEEE. This CDR3 has 19 residues. CDR3 loop: CASSLGVFETGGVHYGYTF. The CDR3 region has the DNA TGTGCCAGCAGCCTGGGGGTCTTCGAGACAGGGGGCGTCCACTATGGCTACACCTTC.

The chain couples TRBV4-3 to TRBJ1-2; weak D call: TRBD1 (6 bases). With 4 bases removed from V and 0 bases from J, the gap between germline ends came to 6 bases. This CDR3 spans 13 amino acids. Germline assignment: CDR1 LGHNA and CDR2 YSLEER. CDR3 amino acids: CASSRTANYGYTF. The CDR3 DNA reads TGCGCCAGCAGCCGGACAGCTAACTATGGCTACACCTTC.

This clone came up a few times. The J gene is TRBJ2-5, the V gene TRBV9; D gene unclear. Trimming cost V 0 bases and J 1 base, with 10 bases left between them. CDR1 and CDR2 (germline): SGDLS, YYNGEE. The CDR3 length is 15 residues. The CDR3 DNA follows: TGTGCCAGCAGCGTAGCTCTAGTCCCCCAAGAGACCCAGTACTTC. Its translation is CASSVALVPQETQYF.

Ten or more counts support this clone. Other DNA sequences within the sample encode an identical CDR3. This chain uses TRBV19 with TRBJ1-6, with unresolved D. The CDR3 is 14 amino acids. V dropped 3 bases and J dropped 5 bases, with 8 bases sitting between them. Germline assignment: CDR1 LNHDA and CDR2 SQIVND (reference sequence). The CDR3 loop is CASSIGTNNSPLHF. The CDR3 DNA reads as TGTGCCAGTAGTATTGGCACCAATAATTCACCCCTCCACTTT.

The CDR3 DNA reads TGTGCCAGTAGTCCGAGGACAGGGGGGTCTAGCAATCAGCCCCAGCATTTT. Encoded protein: CASSPRTGGSSNQPQHF. The chain couples TRBV19 to TRBJ1-5; 10 bases are shared with TRBD1. The CDR3 length is 17 residues. The V gene end was trimmed by 5 bases and the J gene end by 0 bases; junction bases not matched to a gene: 7. Germline assignment: CDR1 LNHDA and CDR2 SQIVND (reference sequence).

The chain recombines TRBV11-3 with TRBJ2-1, with a weak D call TRBD1 (5 bases). The CDR3 is made up of 13 amino acids. Germline V gene sequence: CDR1 SGHNT, CDR2 YENEEA. V lost 4 bases and J lost 4, with 8 bases in between. The CDR3 nucleotides read TGTGCCAGCAGCTCGTCAGGGTACAATGAGCAGTTCTTC. As protein: CASSSSGYNEQFF.

The gene calls are TRBV7-2 and TRBJ1-1; TRBD1 might be the D (6 bases). V shed 5 bases and J shed 1 base, with 14 bases lying between them. The germline V gene encodes CDR1 SGHTA and CDR2 FQGNSA. The CDR3 runs to 15 residues. CDR3 nucleotide sequence: TGTGCCAGCAGCCTAAGGCAGGGGCAGAACACTGAAGCTTTCTTT. Translation: CASSLRQGQNTEAFF.

V gene TRBV11-2 combines with J gene TRBJ2-2; 8 bases fit TRBD1. V lost 6 bases and J lost 6; bases outside the gene matches: 15. The CDR3 totals 17 residues. The germline V gene has CDR1 SGHAT and CDR2 FQNNGV. CDR3 DNA: TGTGCCAGCAGGGTAGGACAGGGAAGGTCTCTGGCCGGGGAGCTGTTTTTT. This gives the protein CASRVGQGRSLAGELFF.

The chain carries TRBV11-2 and TRBJ2-1; 14 positions match TRBD2. Germline values: CDR1 SGHAT, CDR2 FQNNGV. The CDR3 sequence is 17 residues long. After removal of 7 bases from V and 8 bases from J, the junction contained 13 bases not matched to a gene. The CDR3 DNA follows: TGTGCCAGCAACGACCTCCCGGGGACTAGCGGGGGATATGAGCAGTTCTTC. This gives the protein CASNDLPGTSGGYEQFF.

This clone was observed a few times. CDR3 nucleotides: TGCGCCAGCAGTACTAGACAGGGGGCCGGAATGAACACTGAAGCTTTCTTT. Amino acid sequence: CASSTRQGAGMNTEAFF. The chain has TRBV5-1 and TRBJ1-1; 10 bases line up with TRBD1. Trimming removed 5 bases from V and 0 bases from J; junction bases left unmatched: 10. Germline V gene lookup returns CDR1 SGHRS and CDR2 YFSETQ. There are 17 residues in the CDR3.

J is TRBJ1-4 and V is TRBV15; tentative D call: TRBD1 (5 bases). Germline-derived CDR1 and CDR2 are LNHNV and YYDKDF (reference sequence). The CDR3 spans 18 residues. Trimming stripped 4 bases from V and 0 bases from J, with 18 bases between. The chain's CDR3 is CATSKNSITGSTNEKLFF. CDR3 DNA sequence: TGTGCCACCAGCAAAAACTCTATAACAGGATCAACTAATGAAAAACTGTTTTTT.

The V and J genes are TRBV6-5 and TRBJ2-7; TRBD1 is a possible D gene (5 bases). Germline CDR1 and CDR2: MNHEY and SVGAGI. The CDR3 is 13 residues long. Trimming took 6 bases from V and 2 from J, leaving 11 bases between them. The CDR3 sequence is CASSPDTTYEQYF. DNA for the CDR3: TGTGCCAGCAGCCCGGACACAACCTACGAGCAGTACTTC.

This rearrangement joins TRBV4-2 to TRBJ2-2, with 9 nucleotides matching TRBD2. V was clipped by 8 bases and J by 0 bases; unmatched bases: 10. The CDR3 contains 17 residues. Per germline, CDR1 LGHNA and CDR2 YNFKEQ. The CDR3 here is CASGSGGWLSNTGELFF. The CDR3 bases are TGTGCCAGCGGCAGCGGGGGGTGGCTTTCGAACACCGGGGAGCTGTTTTTT.

V usage is TRBV19 and J usage is TRBJ2-1, with D possibly being TRBD2 (5 bases). Germline V gene data show CDR1 as LNHDA and CDR2 as SQIVND (reference sequence). CDR3 size: 11 residues. V was trimmed by 7 bases and J by 8 bases, leaving 9 bases between them. For the CDR3, the DNA is TGTGCCAGTACGGGGTTCTATGAGCAGTTCTTC. Translating it yields CASTGFYEQFF.

The rearrangement joins TRBV7-2 to TRBJ2-7, with 10 bases identical to TRBD1. J was trimmed by 3 bases and V by 5 bases; bases with no gene match: 7. The CDR3 is made up of 15 amino acids. From germline, CDR1 is SGHTA and CDR2 FQGNSA. As DNA, the CDR3 is TGTGCCAGCAGCCCCCGGACAGGGGGGAACTACGAGCAGTACTTC. This codes for CASSPRTGGNYEQYF.

The chain has TRBV7-2 and TRBJ2-5, with TRBD2 matching over 9 bases. CDR3 length: 16 residues. The junction had 13 bases not matched to a gene; V was cut back by 4 bases and J by 7 bases. The germline V gene encodes CDR1 SGHTA and CDR2 FQGNSA. CDR3 sequence: CASSSSRTSALGTQYF. CDR3 bases: TGTGCCAGCAGCTCTAGTAGGACTAGCGCCCTCGGGACCCAGTACTTC.

The rearrangement joins TRBV19 to TRBJ1-6; 8 nucleotides align to TRBD1. Germline assignment: CDR1 LNHDA and CDR2 SQIVND (reference sequence). After removal of 4 bases from V and 11 bases from J, the junction contained 10 bases not matched to a gene. This CDR3 is 15 amino acids long. This CDR3 reads CASSTSDRGSTPLHF. The CDR3 nucleotides are TGTGCCAGTAGTACCAGCGACAGGGGTAGTACACCCCTCCACTTT.

The chain links TRBV2 to TRBJ1-2; D possibly corresponds to TRBD1 (5 bases). V lost 7 bases and J 8 bases, leaving 11 bases between the germline ends. The germline gives CDR1 SNHLY, CDR2 FYNNEI. The CDR3 runs to 11 residues. The CDR3 nucleotides are TGTGCCAGCACAAGGGGTGAGGGCTACACCTTC. The encoded protein is CASTRGEGYTF.

About this clone: A read error may explain this, as a much larger clone is one base away. This sample includes further DNA sequences coding for the same CDR3. This chain joins TRBV27 and TRBJ1-5, with 8 positions matching TRBD1. The germline gives CDR1 MNHEY, CDR2 SMNVEV (reference sequence). CDR3 size: 16 residues. The ends lost 0 bases at V and 4 bases at J; junction bases unmatched: 5. CDR3 coding DNA: TGTGCCAGCAGTTTATCCGGGACAGGTAGTAATCAGCCCCAGCATTTT. This translates into CASSLSGTGSNQPQHF.

The genes are TRBV12-5 and TRBJ2-1; TRBD1 might be the D (6 bases). The V gene's germline CDR1 is LGHNT and CDR2 FRNRAP. Trimming pared 5 bases from V and 3 bases from J, leaving 11 bases between. The CDR3 consists of 14 residues. The chain's CDR3 is CASGTDRSYNEQFF. In nucleotides, the CDR3 is TGTGCTAGTGGTACCGACAGGAGCTACAATGAGCAGTTCTTC.